The source of this TCR beta chain is a study of cytomegalovirus exposure and HLA in healthy donors. The length of the CDR3 is 15 residues. V was pared by 3 bases and J by 1 base, with 7 bases between. Per germline, CDR1 LNHNV and CDR2 YYDKDF (reference sequence). The PCR was carried out with 60 Vbeta primers and 13 Jbeta primers. Clones were read by immunoSEQ multiplex PCR, and TCRdb kept only the in-frame ones, dropping some. The data contain roughly 54,000 clones, roughly 79% of them singletons. This clonotype originated in a man aged 45-60 years in good health and CMV-seronegative. Material for sequencing was PBMCs. The V gene is TRBV15, the J gene TRBJ2-6; D perhaps matches TRBD2 (5 bases). The CDR3 here is CATSRGVSGANVLTF. The CDR3 region has the DNA TGTGCCACCAGCAGGGGAGTTTCTGGGGCCAACGTCCTGACTTTC.